This T cell receptor beta chain emerged from a study of blood T cell repertoires in COVID-19. Study details: From T cells, B-cell-depleted T cells, or PBMCs came the material, which was cDNA or gDNA.

Here immunoSEQ multiplex PCR was the method, and the copy in TCRdb shows in-frame clones only, minus some. The repertoire holds about 220,000 clones, about 88% seen once, with more than 2.5% in the top ten. Germline trimming cut 1 base from V and 9 bases from J; bases unmatched to any gene: 4. Germline V lookup: CDR1 LGHNA, CDR2 YSLEER. The CDR3 spans 14 residues. The sequenced sample was PBMCs or T cells enriched from blood (not recorded which). This TCR came from a woman under 40 who had recovered from COVID-19. V gene TRBV4-3 combines with J gene TRBJ2-1, with TRBD2 matching 9 bases. CDR3: CASSQGGGVTEQFF. The CDR3 nucleotides read TGCGCCAGCAGCCAAGGCGGGGGGGTTACTGAGCAGTTCTTC.